The following is a TCR beta chain sequence with its context. The protocol was immunoSEQ multiplex PCR, while the TCRdb copy is restricted to in-frame clones and leaves out a portion. This sample has 65,000 to 90,000 clones; approximately 82% occur once, and the top ten carry less than 6%. These data originate in a study of OX40 agonist ivuxolimab in advanced cancers. Study-level information: Prior therapy, whether anti-PD-1, anti-PD-L1 or anti-CTLA-4, was allowed, and less than 45% had some.

This CDR3 is built from 14 residues. V shed 7 bases, J shed 5 bases, and the junction held 6 bases outside the gene matches. Germline-derived CDR1 and CDR2 are MNHNS and SASEGT. The sequence derives from an adult with an advanced solid tumor such as melanoma, head and neck, liver or kidney cancer. The chain couples TRBV6-1 to TRBJ1-3, with TRBD1 matching 9 bases. The material sequenced was CD4+ or CD8+ T cells sorted from blood, taken in a trial of the OX40 agonist ivuxolimab. For the CDR3, the DNA is TGTGCCAGCATTCCCGGACAGGGGAGAAACACCATATATTTT. Translation: CASIPGQGRNTIYF.